This T cell receptor beta chain was documented in a study of blood T cell repertoires in COVID-19. Measured with immunoSEQ multiplex PCR; TCRdb has only the in-frame clones, and not every one. The profile shows fewer than 200,000 clones, roughly 70% of them singletons. The sample taken for sequencing was peripheral blood. The sequence derives from a woman older than 75 with acute or convalescent COVID-19.

The CDR3 DNA is TGTGCCAGCAGTTTTGCGGTAAACTATGGCTACACCTTC. Translation gives CASSFAVNYGYTF. The gene calls are TRBV12-3 or TRBV12-4 and TRBJ1-2; D not resolved. V lost 3 bases, J lost 2 bases, and 7 bases lay in between. This CDR3 has 13 amino acids.